This TCR beta chain comes out of a study of T cell changes during pregnancy in multiple sclerosis. V lost 4 bases and J 8 bases, leaving 8 bases between the germline ends. The CDR3 loop spans 11 amino acids. In germline, CDR1 is MNHNS, CDR2 SASEGT. This table comes from immunoSEQ multiplex PCR, and its TCRdb copy is limited to in-frame clones, with some not included. Of around 33,000 clones in the sample, roughly 90% were seen once. The chain recombines TRBV6-1 with TRBJ1-2; D is ambiguous. The origin of this receptor is a female donor in good health, enrolled as a control in a pregnancy study. Specimen: CD4+ T cells from peripheral blood mononuclear cells, collected in the third trimester of pregnancy. The CDR3 spells CASSVRWGYTF. DNA of the CDR3: TGTGCCAGCAGTGTACGGTGGGGCTACACCTTC.